This TCR beta chain was documented in a study of T-cell reconstitution after alpha-beta-depleted transplantation in children. Ten or more counts support this clonotype. The library targeted TCRbeta and was prepared with unique molecular identifiers. TCRdb reprocessed the PCR reads with MiXCR, giving one entry per CDR3 protein. This sample has 260,000 or so distinct CDR3 sequences, with around 12% found just once. The germline V gene has CDR1 DFQATT and CDR2 SNEGSKA (reference sequence). This CDR3 is 14 amino acids long. With 6 bases removed from V and 0 bases from J, the gap between germline ends came to 15 bases.

The chain employs TRBV20-1 and TRBJ2-7; TRBD1 is a possible D gene (7 bases). The sequenced sample was PBMCs from the stem cell graft donor, obtained from the stem cell graft. This receptor was taken from a human donor who donated a stem cell graft to a child with acute lymphoblastic leukemia. The CDR3 region is CSAQRQGGSYEQYF. Here the CDR3 DNA reads TGCAGTGCCCAGAGACAGGGAGGCTCCTACGAGCAGTACTTC.